The rows below give T cell receptor beta chains drawn from one sample of a study of blood T cell repertoires in COVID-19. Libraries were prepared by immunoSEQ multiplex PCR; TCRdb keeps only in-frame clonotypes and omits some of them. The sample has roughly 200,000 clones, approximately 83% seen once. The sequenced material came from peripheral blood. These receptors were taken from a middle-aged man with active or convalescent COVID-19. Both conserved end residues are part of each CDR3. The D gene is left open where the match is weak. Size is stated for part of the rows, as once, few or many counts, or as a class when the clone is expanded.

d_call: TRBD1
clone_size: .
j_call: TRBJ2-7
v_call: TRBV4-1
cdr3_aa: CASSHLLRTGSSYEQYF
cdr3_nt: TGCGCCAGCAGCCACCTCCTCAGGACAGGGAGCTCCTACGAGCAGTACTTC

d_call: .
clone_size: .
j_call: TRBJ1-6
v_call: TRBV9
cdr3_aa: CASSVVENSPLHF
cdr3_nt: TGTGCCAGCAGCGTAGTTGAGAATTCACCCCTCCACTTT

d_call: .
clone_size: .
j_call: TRBJ2-6
v_call: TRBV19
cdr3_aa: CASSKGGGSGANVLTF
cdr3_nt: TGTGCCAGTAGTAAGGGCGGAGGCTCTGGGGCCAACGTCCTGACTTTC

d_call: .
clone_size: .
j_call: TRBJ1-6
v_call: TRBV2
cdr3_aa: CASSEVQGNSPLHF
cdr3_nt: TGTGCCAGCAGTGAGGTGCAGGGAAATTCACCCCTCCACTTT

d_call: .
clone_size: .
j_call: TRBJ2-7
v_call: TRBV30
cdr3_aa: CAWSVGVYEQYF
cdr3_nt: TGTGCCTGGAGTGTAGGGGTGTACGAGCAGTACTTC

d_call: .
clone_size: .
j_call: TRBJ1-5
v_call: TRBV19
cdr3_aa: CASRQGGPGPQHF
cdr3_nt: TGTGCCAGTAGGCAGGGAGGTCCGGGGCCCCAGCATTTT

d_call: TRBD1
clone_size: .
j_call: TRBJ2-7
v_call: TRBV6-5
cdr3_aa: CASSYLSTGSPYEQYF
cdr3_nt: TGTGCCAGCAGTTACCTATCGACAGGGAGTCCCTACGAGCAGTACTTC

d_call: .
clone_size: few
j_call: TRBJ1-5
v_call: TRBV30
cdr3_aa: CAWSLDSYQPQHF
cdr3_nt: TGTGCCTGGAGTTTAGACAGTTATCAGCCCCAGCATTTT

d_call: .
clone_size: .
j_call: TRBJ1-1
v_call: TRBV12-3/TRBV12-4
cdr3_aa: CASTLTANTEAFF
cdr3_nt: TGTGCCAGCACCCTCACAGCGAACACTGAAGCTTTCTTT

d_call: .
clone_size: .
j_call: TRBJ1-5
v_call: TRBV7-2
cdr3_aa: CASSLDQGPDQPQHF
cdr3_nt: TGTGCCAGCAGCTTAGATCAGGGGCCGGATCAGCCCCAGCATTTT

d_call: TRBD1
clone_size: .
j_call: TRBJ2-4
v_call: TRBV9
cdr3_aa: CASPLQGSIAKNIQYF
cdr3_nt: TGTGCCAGCCCCTTACAGGGGTCCATAGCCAAAAACATTCAGTACTTC

d_call: .
clone_size: .
j_call: TRBJ1-4
v_call: TRBV30
cdr3_aa: CAWSVRYDEKLFF
cdr3_nt: TGTGCCTGGAGTGTACGGTACGATGAAAAACTGTTTTTT

d_call: .
clone_size: .
j_call: TRBJ1-3
v_call: TRBV3-1/TRBV3-2
cdr3_aa: CASSPGSGGNTIYF
cdr3_nt: TGTGCCAGCAGCCCGGGATCTGGGGGAAACACCATATATTTT

d_call: .
clone_size: .
j_call: TRBJ1-1
v_call: TRBV28
cdr3_aa: CASSSSPRAFF
cdr3_nt: TGTGCCAGCAGTTCGTCCCCTAGAGCTTTCTTT

d_call: TRBD1
clone_size: .
j_call: TRBJ1-5
v_call: TRBV5-1
cdr3_aa: CASSLTGDQPQHF
cdr3_nt: TGCGCCAGCAGCTTGACAGGGGATCAGCCCCAGCATTTT

d_call: .
clone_size: .
j_call: TRBJ1-3
v_call: TRBV18
cdr3_aa: CASSSTGSSSGNTIYF
cdr3_nt: TGTGCCAGCTCATCGACGGGTTCCAGCTCTGGAAACACCATATATTTT

d_call: .
clone_size: once
j_call: TRBJ2-2
v_call: TRBV5-1
cdr3_aa: CASRVEPVYNTGELFF
cdr3_nt: TGCGCCAGCAGGGTCGAGCCCGTCTATAACACCGGGGAGCTGTTTTTT

d_call: TRBD1
clone_size: .
j_call: TRBJ2-5
v_call: TRBV19
cdr3_aa: CASRRTGGGETQYF
cdr3_nt: TGTGCCAGTAGAAGAACAGGGGGCGGAGAGACCCAGTACTTC

d_call: TRBD2
clone_size: .
j_call: TRBJ2-5
v_call: TRBV6-5
cdr3_aa: CASRTSGGPQETQYF
cdr3_nt: TGTGCCAGCAGGACTAGCGGGGGGCCCCAAGAGACCCAGTACTTC

d_call: .
clone_size: many
j_call: TRBJ1-3
v_call: TRBV19
cdr3_aa: CASSMKSSGNTIYF
cdr3_nt: TGTGCCAGTAGTATGAAGAGCTCTGGAAACACCATATATTTT

d_call: .
clone_size: .
j_call: TRBJ2-2
v_call: TRBV5-6
cdr3_aa: CASSFMNTGELFF
cdr3_nt: TGTGCCAGCAGCTTCATGAACACCGGGGAGCTGTTTTTT

d_call: .
clone_size: .
j_call: TRBJ1-3
v_call: TRBV20-1
cdr3_aa: CSASRQAGDTGNTIYF
cdr3_nt: TGCAGTGCTAGTCGTCAAGCGGGGGATACTGGAAACACCATATATTTT

d_call: TRBD1
clone_size: .
j_call: TRBJ2-2
v_call: TRBV3-1/TRBV3-2
cdr3_aa: CASSLFRDRGRGGELFF
cdr3_nt: TGTGCCAGCAGCCTTTTCCGGGACAGGGGGCGCGGCGGGGAGCTGTTTTTT

d_call: TRBD2
clone_size: .
j_call: TRBJ2-2
v_call: TRBV20-1
cdr3_aa: CSASMTSAGELFF
cdr3_nt: TGCAGTGCTAGTATGACTAGCGCCGGGGAGCTGTTTTTT

d_call: .
clone_size: .
j_call: TRBJ1-1
v_call: TRBV25-1
cdr3_aa: CASKRGGDTEAFF
cdr3_nt: TGTGCTTCCAAGAGGGGGGGGGACACTGAAGCTTTCTTT

d_call: .
clone_size: once
j_call: TRBJ2-3
v_call: TRBV11-2
cdr3_aa: CASSKTGPDTQYF
cdr3_nt: TGTGCCAGCAGCAAGACAGGCCCCGATACGCAGTATTTT

d_call: TRBD2
clone_size: .
j_call: TRBJ2-1
v_call: TRBV5-1
cdr3_aa: CASSLTSGGYNEQFF
cdr3_nt: TGCGCCAGCAGCTTGACTAGCGGGGGATACAATGAGCAGTTCTTC

d_call: TRBD1
clone_size: many
j_call: TRBJ1-3
v_call: TRBV7-2
cdr3_aa: CASSLSRGSSGNTIYF
cdr3_nt: TGTGCCAGCAGTCTTTCCAGGGGGAGCTCTGGAAACACCATATATTTT

d_call: TRBD1
clone_size: .
j_call: TRBJ1-1
v_call: TRBV28
cdr3_aa: CASRPRGTGGNTEAFF
cdr3_nt: TGTGCCAGCAGGCCTCGTGGGACAGGGGGCAACACTGAAGCTTTCTTT

d_call: .
clone_size: .
j_call: TRBJ1-5
v_call: TRBV19
cdr3_aa: CASTRTVLSNQPQHF
cdr3_nt: TGTGCCAGTACCCGGACAGTGCTTAGCAATCAGCCCCAGCATTTT

d_call: .
clone_size: .
j_call: TRBJ1-5
v_call: TRBV4-1
cdr3_aa: CASRTVGGNQPQHF
cdr3_nt: TGCGCCAGCAGGACAGTAGGTGGCAATCAGCCCCAGCATTTT

d_call: TRBD1
clone_size: .
j_call: TRBJ1-3
v_call: TRBV18
cdr3_aa: CASSPSGQQGGNTIYF
cdr3_nt: TGTGCCAGCTCACCGTCGGGACAGCAAGGGGGAAACACCATATATTTT

d_call: TRBD2
clone_size: .
j_call: TRBJ2-3
v_call: TRBV29-1
cdr3_aa: CSVSTSAGSTDTQYF
cdr3_nt: TGCAGCGTTTCAACTAGCGCGGGAAGCACAGATACGCAGTATTTT

d_call: TRBD1
clone_size: .
j_call: TRBJ1-4
v_call: TRBV2
cdr3_aa: CASIGQAATNEKLFF
cdr3_nt: TGTGCCAGCATAGGACAGGCCGCAACTAATGAAAAACTGTTTTTT

d_call: .
clone_size: .
j_call: TRBJ1-5
v_call: TRBV19
cdr3_aa: CASSPPGGGNNQPQHF
cdr3_nt: TGTGCCAGTAGTCCCCCGGGGGGGGGAAACAATCAGCCCCAGCATTTT

d_call: .
clone_size: .
j_call: TRBJ1-4
v_call: TRBV10-3
cdr3_aa: CAISQGTNEKLFF
cdr3_nt: TGTGCCATCAGTCAGGGTACTAATGAAAAACTGTTTTTT

d_call: TRBD1
clone_size: .
j_call: TRBJ1-2
v_call: TRBV15
cdr3_aa: CATSRERSTGGGYGYTF
cdr3_nt: TGTGCCACCAGCAGAGAGAGGTCAACAGGGGGCGGGTATGGCTACACCTTC

d_call: .
clone_size: .
j_call: TRBJ2-7
v_call: TRBV7-9
cdr3_aa: CASSLGPNEQYF
cdr3_nt: TGTGCCAGCAGCTTAGGGCCAAACGAGCAGTACTTC

d_call: TRBD1
clone_size: .
j_call: TRBJ2-7
v_call: TRBV6-6
cdr3_aa: CASSYRQGADEQYF
cdr3_nt: TGTGCCAGCAGTTATCGACAGGGGGCGGACGAGCAGTACTTC

d_call: .
clone_size: once
j_call: TRBJ1-1
v_call: TRBV4-1
cdr3_aa: CASSGQGATEAFF
cdr3_nt: TGCGCCAGCAGCGGGCAGGGTGCCACTGAAGCTTTCTTT

d_call: TRBD1
clone_size: .
j_call: TRBJ1-5
v_call: TRBV28
cdr3_aa: CASRGQGGQPQHF
cdr3_nt: TGTGCCAGCAGGGGACAGGGGGGTCAGCCCCAGCATTTT

d_call: .
clone_size: few
j_call: TRBJ1-5
v_call: TRBV6-6
cdr3_aa: CASSYERGSHQPQHF
cdr3_nt: TGTGCCAGCAGTTACGAGAGAGGGTCGCATCAGCCCCAGCATTTT

d_call: .
clone_size: once
j_call: TRBJ1-3
v_call: TRBV25-1
cdr3_aa: CASSKTQGSGNTIYF
cdr3_nt: TGTGCCAGCAGTAAGACTCAGGGTTCTGGAAACACCATATATTTT

d_call: .
clone_size: .
j_call: TRBJ2-3
v_call: TRBV7-8
cdr3_aa: CASSLEGGGHTDTQYF
cdr3_nt: TGTGCCAGCAGCCTAGAGGGCGGGGGACACACAGATACGCAGTATTTT

d_call: TRBD1
clone_size: .
j_call: TRBJ2-5
v_call: TRBV5-6
cdr3_aa: CASSLQGTQETQYF
cdr3_nt: TGTGCCAGCAGCCTACAGGGGACGCAAGAGACCCAGTACTTC

d_call: TRBD1
clone_size: .
j_call: TRBJ2-2
v_call: TRBV30
cdr3_aa: CAWSVGTGGSGELFF
cdr3_nt: TGTGCCTGGAGTGTAGGGACAGGCGGGTCCGGGGAGCTGTTTTTT